This is a list of T cell receptor beta chains from one sample in a study of regulatory T cells in long-lasting Graves disease. TCRdb reprocessed the multiplex PCR reads with MiXCR, giving one entry per CDR3 protein. The table includes hundreds of thousands of distinct CDR3 sequences, less than 25% detected once. The sequencing here drew on peripheral blood mononuclear cells (PBMCs), taken when the disease was refractory, from a patient treated with antithyroid drugs. Receptor source: a female donor with Graves disease. CDR3s include the opening cysteine and the closing phenylalanine or tryptophan. The D gene is left open where the match is weak. The listing skips clone size in some rows; elsewhere it reads once, few, many or a size class.

V	J	size	D	CDR3	DNA
TRBV29-1	TRBJ2-5	few	TRBD1	CSVPDRRQETQYF	TGCAGCGTCCCGGACAGGAGACAAGAGACCCAGTACTTC
TRBV7-9	TRBJ1-1	.	.	CASSPTAIEAFF	TGTGCCAGCAGTCCTACAGCTATTGAAGCTTTCTTT
TRBV10-3	TRBJ1-2	.	.	CAISESGGAGFHYGYTF	TGTGCCATCAGTGAGTCCGGGGGAGCAGGTTTTCACTATGGCTACACCTTC
TRBV6-2/TRBV6-3	TRBJ1-2	many	.	CASSYSGLEDYGYTF	TGTGCCAGCAGTTACTCTGGACTGGAGGACTATGGCTACACCTTC
TRBV7-9	TRBJ2-2	few	.	CASSFNSVGNTGELFF	TGTGCCAGCAGCTTTAACAGCGTCGGGAACACCGGGGAGCTGTTTTTT
TRBV20-1	TRBJ1-1	few	.	CSVQIGHTEAFF	TGCAGTGTCCAAATTGGGCACACTGAAGCTTTCTTT
TRBV19	TRBJ1-1	.	.	CASSIDASGFRAEAFF	TGTGCCAGTAGTATAGATGCATCAGGGTTTCGGGCTGAAGCTTTCTTT
TRBV2	TRBJ1-3	few	.	CASSEAAGGNTIYF	TGTGCCAGCAGTGAAGCTGCAGGAGGAAACACCATATATTTT
TRBV2	TRBJ2-7	.	.	CASSEWDGQYF	TGTGCCAGCAGTGAGTGGGACGGGCAGTACTTC
TRBV11-2	TRBJ1-5	few	.	CASSSDGNQPQHF	TGTGCCAGCAGCTCCGACGGAAATCAGCCCCAGCATTTT
TRBV12-3/TRBV12-4	TRBJ1-5	many	.	CASSLAGGNQPQHF	TGTGCCAGCAGTTTAGCAGGGGGCAATCAGCCCCAGCATTTT
TRBV28	TRBJ2-7	many	TRBD2	CASSLNGGSYEQYF	TGTGCCAGCAGCCTAAACGGGGGGAGCTACGAGCAGTACTTC
TRBV30	TRBJ1-5	many	.	CAWGFGQPQHF	TGTGCCTGGGGTTTCGGGCAGCCCCAGCATTTT
TRBV2	TRBJ2-2	many	.	CASSQTGELFF	TGTGCCAGCAGTCAAACCGGGGAGCTGTTTTTT
TRBV10-3	TRBJ2-2	.	.	CAISAMLMSRELFF	TGTGCCATCAGTGCAATGTTAATGAGTAGGGAGCTGTTTTTT
TRBV5-4	TRBJ2-7	.	TRBD2	CASSRTGGQSYEQYF	TGTGCCAGCAGCCGTACGGGGGGGCAGTCCTACGAGCAGTACTTC
TRBV29-1	TRBJ1-1	few	.	CSVIGDMNTEAFF	TGCAGCGTAATAGGCGACATGAACACTGAAGCTTTCTTT
TRBV16	TRBJ1-5	.	.	CASSPGQPNGSNQPQHF	TGTGCCAGCAGCCCCGGACAGCCAAACGGGAGCAATCAGCCCCAGCATTTT
TRBV18	TRBJ1-1	.	TRBD1	CASLFHAGTGINTEAFF	TGTGCCAGCTTATTCCACGCCGGGACAGGGATTAATACTGAAGCTTTCTTT
TRBV7-9	TRBJ2-7	.	.	CASSVDGSSDEQYF	TGTGCCAGCAGCGTTGACGGGAGTTCTGACGAGCAGTACTTC
TRBV30	TRBJ1-2	many	.	CAWTRRLDRNYGYTF	TGTGCCTGGACCCGGAGGCTCGACAGAAACTATGGCTACACCTTC
TRBV10-3	TRBJ1-6	.	TRBD1	CAISGSDRGHNSPLHF	TGTGCCATCAGTGGTTCGGACAGGGGCCATAATTCACCCCTCCACTTT
TRBV2	TRBJ1-5	.	TRBD1	CAPSKPGGQKFVGQPQHF	TGTGCCCCCTCTAAACCAGGGGGACAGAAATTTGTGGGTCAGCCCCAGCATTTT
TRBV28	TRBJ1-2	many	TRBD1	CASIGDREHGYTF	TGTGCCAGCATTGGGGACAGGGAGCATGGCTACACCTTC
TRBV28	TRBJ2-7	many	.	CASSLWQGSSYEQYF	TGTGCCAGCAGTTTATGGCAGGGCTCCTCCTACGAGCAGTACTTC
TRBV29-1	TRBJ2-7	.	.	CSVATALINEQYF	TGCAGCGTTGCGACAGCCCTGATCAACGAGCAGTACTTC
TRBV18	TRBJ2-5	.	.	CASSPPVGAAVETQYF	TGTGCCAGCTCACCACCTGTGGGGGCGGCCGTAGAGACCCAGTACTTC
TRBV19	TRBJ2-6	.	.	CASSMARGGRQSSGANVLTF	TGTGCCAGTAGTATGGCCCGCGGCGGCAGACAAAGCTCTGGGGCCAACGTCCTGACTTTC
TRBV12-3/TRBV12-4	TRBJ2-5	many	TRBD2	CASSLLSGGAETQYF	TGTGCCAGCAGTTTATTATCGGGAGGGGCAGAGACCCAGTACTTC
TRBV3-1	TRBJ1-6	few	TRBD1	CASSQDLGGTGGSPLHF	TGTGCCAGCAGCCAAGATTTGGGTGGGACAGGGGGATCACCCCTCCACTTT
TRBV5-4	TRBJ2-2	.	TRBD2	CASSSGGRFTGELFF	TGTGCCAGCAGCTCGGGAGGGCGATTTACAGGGGAGCTGTTTTTT
TRBV12-3/TRBV12-4	TRBJ2-5	many	.	CASRGGERETQYF	TGTGCCAGCAGGGGCGGGGAGAGGGAGACCCAGTACTTC
TRBV29-1	TRBJ2-5	.	TRBD1	CSVETGLGETQYF	TGCAGCGTTGAGACAGGGCTGGGGGAGACCCAGTACTTC
TRBV7-9	TRBJ2-1	.	.	CASSFGGYNEQFF	TGTGCCAGCAGCTTTGGCGGGTACAATGAGCAGTTCTTC
TRBV5-1	TRBJ2-3	few	.	CASSLERLSTDTQYF	TGCGCCAGCAGCTTGGAGCGGTTGAGCACAGATACGCAGTATTTT
TRBV12-3/TRBV12-4	TRBJ2-1	.	TRBD2	CASSPGLAGAAYNEQFF	TGTGCCAGCAGCCCGGGACTAGCGGGAGCCGCCTACAATGAGCAGTTCTTC
TRBV12-3/TRBV12-4	TRBJ1-2	few	.	CASSLAYGREGDYGYTF	TGTGCCAGCAGTTTAGCGTACGGCAGGGAAGGGGACTATGGCTACACCTTC
TRBV12-3/TRBV12-4	TRBJ2-1	.	TRBD2	CASSSGTSGKNEQFF	TGTGCCAGCAGTTCCGGGACTAGCGGGAAGAATGAGCAGTTCTTC
TRBV10-3	TRBJ1-1	many	.	CAISQQGGNTEAFF	TGTGCCATCAGCCAACAGGGCGGGAACACTGAAGCTTTCTTT
TRBV29-1	TRBJ1-1	.	.	CSVTPAQGRAFF	TGCAGCGTTACCCCTGCCCAGGGGAGAGCTTTCTTT
TRBV11-2	TRBJ2-7	few	TRBD1	CASSLEFSGTAISYEQYF	TGTGCCAGCAGCTTAGAGTTCTCCGGGACAGCTATCTCCTACGAGCAGTACTTC
TRBV28	TRBJ2-2	many	.	CASCTDHGIGELFF	TGTGCCAGCTGCACCGACCATGGAATCGGGGAGCTGTTTTTT
TRBV27	TRBJ1-1	many	.	CASSLFTGPRGTEAFF	TGTGCCAGCAGTTTATTCACAGGGCCTCGGGGCACTGAAGCTTTCTTT
TRBV6-1	TRBJ2-7	few	.	CASQGGYYEQYF	TGTGCCAGCCAGGGAGGCTACTACGAGCAGTACTTC
TRBV20-1	TRBJ2-1	.	TRBD2	CSAEKFTTRVGLPVNEQFF	TGCAGTGCTGAAAAGTTTACCACCCGGGTGGGACTACCCGTCAATGAGCAGTTCTTC
TRBV19	TRBJ1-2	many	.	CASIPGGGQSGYGYTF	TGTGCCAGTATCCCTGGGGGAGGACAATCGGGCTATGGCTACACCTTC
TRBV12-3/TRBV12-4	TRBJ2-5	few	.	CASGNGALQTQYF	TGTGCCAGCGGAAATGGGGCGCTGCAGACCCAGTACTTC
TRBV27	TRBJ2-6	few	.	CASSTRGTPFSGANVLTF	TGTGCCAGCAGTACGCGGGGGACACCCTTCTCTGGGGCCAACGTCCTGACTTTC
TRBV7-2	TRBJ2-2	.	.	CASSLVMTPERSGELFF	TGTGCCAGCAGCTTAGTTATGACACCAGAGAGGTCCGGGGAGCTGTTTTTT
TRBV7-2	TRBJ1-4	many	.	CASSKTGIATNEKLFF	TGTGCCAGCAGCAAGACAGGAATTGCAACTAATGAAAAACTGTTTTTT
TRBV6-2/TRBV6-3	TRBJ1-1	few	TRBD1	CASSQDRDPMNTEAFF	TGTGCCAGCAGTCAGGACAGGGATCCGATGAACACTGAAGCTTTCTTT
TRBV28	TRBJ2-2	.	.	CASSLWGLARLNTGELFF	TGTGCCAGCAGTTTATGGGGCCTAGCACGGCTCAACACCGGGGAGCTGTTTTTT
TRBV4-1	TRBJ2-2	.	TRBD2	CASSQDRLLGPGGTGELFF	TGCGCCAGCAGCCAAGATCGGTTATTGGGGCCGGGGGGGACCGGGGAGCTGTTTTTC
TRBV4-3	TRBJ2-1	.	TRBD2	CASSQEAGESYNEQFF	TGCGCCAGCAGCCAAGAAGCGGGAGAATCCTACAATGAGCAGTTCTTC
TRBV10-3	TRBJ2-3	.	.	CAGRDRSTDTQYF	TGTGCCGGAAGAGACAGGAGCACAGATACGCAGTATTTT
TRBV19	TRBJ2-5	.	TRBD2	CASSSRLAGDQETQYF	TGTGCCAGTAGTTCCAGACTAGCGGGGGATCAAGAGACCCAGTACTTC
TRBV11-2	TRBJ2-5	many	.	CASSLGGFQETQYF	TGTGCCAGCAGCTTAGGAGGGTTTCAAGAGACCCAGTACTTC
TRBV6-7	TRBJ1-3	.	.	CASSYSIRTGQGRRPSGNTIYF	TGTGCCAGCAGTTACTCGATTCGAACAGGGCAGGGCCGTAGGCCCTCTGGAAACACCATATATTTT
TRBV5-6	TRBJ1-1	few	.	CASSLTFDSLNTEAFF	TGTGCCAGCAGCTTGACGTTTGACAGCTTGAACACTGAAGCTTTCTTT
TRBV20-1	TRBJ2-7	many	TRBD2	CSARVPSGRTYEQYF	TGCAGTGCTAGAGTCCCAAGCGGGAGGACTTACGAGCAGTACTTC